This is a list of T cell receptor beta chains from one sample in a study of healthy donors' naive CD4 and CD8 T cells. Via MiXCR, TCRdb re-called the reads, giving one row per CDR3 protein. The profile shows 200,000 or so distinct CDR3 sequences, about four fifths of them singletons. Sequenced input: naive CD4+ and CD8+ T cells sorted from blood, pooled from several donors. The receptors come from a pool of human donors in good health; the sample pools cells from several healthy donors. CDR3s include the opening cysteine and the closing phenylalanine or tryptophan. Fields, in order: D gene, V gene, clone size, J gene, CDR3 protein, CDR3 DNA. D genes are given only for firm matches. Size is omitted from some rows. Given values are once, few, many or a class for expanded clones.

D: TRBD1
V: TRBV29-1
size: -
J: TRBJ1-3
CDR3: CSVVGTGSSGNTIYF
DNA: TGCAGCGTTGTGGGGACAGGAAGCTCTGGAAACACCATATATTTT

D: -
V: TRBV6-2/TRBV6-3
size: -
J: TRBJ2-7
CDR3: CATKPGSGGYTYEQYF
DNA: TGTGCCACCAAGCCCGGGAGTGGAGGTTACACCTACGAGCAGTACTTC

D: TRBD2
V: TRBV20-1
size: -
J: TRBJ2-7
CDR3: CAWRSSGDYEQYF
DNA: TGCGCCTGGAGGTCTAGCGGAGACTACGAGCAGTACTTC

D: -
V: TRBV2
size: -
J: TRBJ2-7
CDR3: CASRDGDYEQYF
DNA: TGTGCCAGCCGAGACGGAGACTACGAGCAGTACTTC

D: -
V: TRBV24-1
size: -
J: TRBJ2-7
CDR3: CATSVSGYEQYF
DNA: TGTGCCACCAGTGTAAGCGGCTACGAGCAGTACTTC

D: -
V: TRBV6-5
size: -
J: TRBJ2-7
CDR3: CASSYWSASSYEQYF
DNA: TGTGCCAGCAGTTACTGGTCAGCCTCCTCCTACGAGCAGTACTTC

D: TRBD1
V: TRBV30
size: -
J: TRBJ2-7
CDR3: CAWNRGYEQYF
DNA: TGTGCCTGGAACAGGGGCTACGAGCAGTACTTC

D: -
V: TRBV19
size: -
J: TRBJ2-5
CDR3: CASSIVTGEETQYF
DNA: TGTGCCAGTAGTATAGTGACCGGAGAAGAGACCCAGTACTTC

D: -
V: TRBV30
size: once
J: TRBJ2-7
CDR3: CAWSVGPPSSYEQYF
DNA: TGTGCCTGGAGTGTAGGACCTCCGAGCTCCTACGAGCAGTACTTC

D: TRBD1
V: TRBV7-2
size: few
J: TRBJ1-2
CDR3: CASSTGTGDGYTF
DNA: TGTGCCAGCAGCACCGGGACAGGGGATGGCTACACCTTC